This TCR beta chain originates from a study of T cells after yellow fever vaccination. Notes on the study in general: Detected again after the booster were most primary-vaccination clones, at about 96% CD4 and 88% CD8. The bulk population could contribute abundant contaminating clonotypes to FACS-sorted repertoires.

Of note for this clonotype: The target antigen is unknown.

Germline loops: CDR1 SGHRS, CDR2 YFSETQ. V was clipped by 0 bases and J by 9 bases, with 19 bases between them. There are 16 residues in the CDR3. The authors made TCR cDNA by 5'RACE template switching, adding a universal primer site and UMIs. TCRdb used MiXCR to reprocess the 5' RACE reads, holding one entry per CDR3 protein. Of 450,000 to 600,000 distinct CDR3 sequences listed, roughly 13% are singletons. This material consisted of PBMCs, taken on the day of the yellow fever booster vaccination. This chain connects TRBV5-1 to TRBJ2-1; D possibly corresponds to TRBD2 (6 bases). The receptor was isolated from a man under 40 who received the YFV17D yellow fever vaccine. The CDR3 region has the DNA TGCGCCAGCAGCTTGGATGTGGGGGGTCACCCGGGTGAGCAGTTCTTC. Its protein is CASSLDVGGHPGEQFF.